Detailed here is one TCR beta chain. The sample originates from a study of breast tumors, draining lymph nodes, adjacent tissues. The lymph nodes were axillary draining lymph nodes from breast cancer patients. TCRdb reanalysed the multiplex PCR reads using MiXCR and keeps one entry per CDR3 protein. The sample contains 180,000 or so distinct CDR3 sequences, 25% to 40% of which appear only once. The V end was cut by 6 bases, the J end by 10 bases, with 12 bases between. The CDR3 runs 11 residues. The germline V gene has CDR1 LNHDA and CDR2 SQIVND (reference sequence). The source material was axillary lymph node tissue. This rearrangement joins TRBV19 to TRBJ1-2; tentative D call: TRBD1 (6 bases). This sequence was found in a female donor with breast cancer. Some clones in this sample may be carry-over from other donors' samples. This CDR3 reads CASRQNRDYTF. The CDR3 DNA follows: TGTGCCAGTAGACAAAACAGGGACTACACCTTC.